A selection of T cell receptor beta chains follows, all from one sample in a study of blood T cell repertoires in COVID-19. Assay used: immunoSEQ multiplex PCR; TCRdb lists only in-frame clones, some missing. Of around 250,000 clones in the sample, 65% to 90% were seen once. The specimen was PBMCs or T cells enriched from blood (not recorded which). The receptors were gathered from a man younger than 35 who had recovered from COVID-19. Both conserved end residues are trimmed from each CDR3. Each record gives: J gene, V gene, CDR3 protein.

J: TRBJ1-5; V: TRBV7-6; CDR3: ASSLLQGGNQPQH
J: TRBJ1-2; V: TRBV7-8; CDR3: ASSLAGAGGYT
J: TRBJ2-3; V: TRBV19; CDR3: ASSIGNGVGSTDTQY
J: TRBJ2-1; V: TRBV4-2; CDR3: ASSQRTSGGGNEQF
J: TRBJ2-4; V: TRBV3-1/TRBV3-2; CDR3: ASSQYKSGAKNIQY
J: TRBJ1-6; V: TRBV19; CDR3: ASSITGVHSPLH
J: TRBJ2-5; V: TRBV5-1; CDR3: ASSVTSGGARETQY
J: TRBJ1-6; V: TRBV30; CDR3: AWSLLLLSYNSPLH
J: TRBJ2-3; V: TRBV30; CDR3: AWSAGGTDTQY
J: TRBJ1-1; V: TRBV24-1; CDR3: ATAQGWNTEAF
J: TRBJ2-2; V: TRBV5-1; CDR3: ASSRDSSNTGELF
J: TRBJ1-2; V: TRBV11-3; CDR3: ASSTHLGVLADYGYT
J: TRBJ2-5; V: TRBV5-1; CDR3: ASSLGSVQETQY
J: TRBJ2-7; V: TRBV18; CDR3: ASSPTQFYEQY
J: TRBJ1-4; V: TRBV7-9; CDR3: ATHIGASSNEKLF
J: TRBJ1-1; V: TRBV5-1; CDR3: ASSFGTVNPEAF
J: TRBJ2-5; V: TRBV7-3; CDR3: ASSPSSGRASETQY
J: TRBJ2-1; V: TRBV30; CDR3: AWSVGLAGTNEQF
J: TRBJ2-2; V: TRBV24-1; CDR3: ATSDLAYTGELF
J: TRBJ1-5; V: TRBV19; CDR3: ASTTKTSVPNQPQH
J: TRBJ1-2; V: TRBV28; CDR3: ASRGTGDYGYT
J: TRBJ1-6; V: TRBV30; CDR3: AWRVDRGRDTLH
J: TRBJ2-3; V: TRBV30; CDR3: AWNGMRADTQY
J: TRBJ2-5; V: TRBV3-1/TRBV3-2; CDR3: ASSHQGLYQETQY
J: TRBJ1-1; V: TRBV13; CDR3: ASSFGQGFGTEAF
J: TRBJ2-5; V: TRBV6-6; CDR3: ASSKGPRGETQY
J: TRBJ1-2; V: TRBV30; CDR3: AWRRQGFDYGYT
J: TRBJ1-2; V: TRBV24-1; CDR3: ATNRQGRAKSKFNYGYT
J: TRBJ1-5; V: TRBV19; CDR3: ASTTVNQPQH